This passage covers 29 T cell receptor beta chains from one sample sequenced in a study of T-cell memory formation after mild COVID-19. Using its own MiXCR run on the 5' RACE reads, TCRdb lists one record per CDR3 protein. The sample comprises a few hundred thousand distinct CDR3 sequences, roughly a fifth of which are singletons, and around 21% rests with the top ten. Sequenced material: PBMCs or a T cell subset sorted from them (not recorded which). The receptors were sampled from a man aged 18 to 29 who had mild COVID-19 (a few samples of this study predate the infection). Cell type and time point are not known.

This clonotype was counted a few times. This chain's CDR3 is CASSLQRGRDTQYF. CDR3 coding DNA: TGTGCCAGCAGCCTCCAGCGGGGAAGGGATACGCAGTATTTT. This chain uses TRBV7-2 with TRBJ2-3, with 7 positions matching TRBD2. The germline V gene encodes CDR1 SGHTA and CDR2 FQGNSA. This CDR3 is built from 14 residues. V was clipped by 5 bases and J by 6 bases; unmatched bases: 8.

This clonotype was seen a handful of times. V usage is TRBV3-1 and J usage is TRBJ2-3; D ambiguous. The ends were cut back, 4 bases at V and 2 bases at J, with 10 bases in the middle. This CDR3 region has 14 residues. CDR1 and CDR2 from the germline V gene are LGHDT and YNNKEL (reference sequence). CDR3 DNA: TGTGCCAGCAGCCCGCAGGCCTCCACAGATACGCAGTATTTT. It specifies CASSPQASTDTQYF.

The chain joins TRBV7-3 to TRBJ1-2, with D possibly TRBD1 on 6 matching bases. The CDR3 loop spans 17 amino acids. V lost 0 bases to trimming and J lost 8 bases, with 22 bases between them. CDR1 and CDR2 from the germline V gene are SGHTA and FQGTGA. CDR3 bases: TGTGCCAGCAGCTTAACGTTTACGTCGGGGGGCGCGAAGGGCTACACCTTC. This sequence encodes CASSLTFTSGGAKGYTF.

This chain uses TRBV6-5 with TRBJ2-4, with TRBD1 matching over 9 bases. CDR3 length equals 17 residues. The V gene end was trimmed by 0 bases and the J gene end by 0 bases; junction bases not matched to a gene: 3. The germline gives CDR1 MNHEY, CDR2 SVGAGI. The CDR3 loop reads CASSYSTGGLAKNIQYF. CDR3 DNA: TGTGCCAGCAGTTACTCGACAGGGGGACTAGCCAAAAACATTCAGTACTTC.

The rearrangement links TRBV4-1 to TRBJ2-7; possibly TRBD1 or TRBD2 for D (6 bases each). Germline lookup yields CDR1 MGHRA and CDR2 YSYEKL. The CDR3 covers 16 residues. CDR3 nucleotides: TGCGACAGCAGCCAAGATCAGGGGACTGAGCATTACGAGCAGTACGTC. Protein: CDSSQDQGTEHYEQYV.

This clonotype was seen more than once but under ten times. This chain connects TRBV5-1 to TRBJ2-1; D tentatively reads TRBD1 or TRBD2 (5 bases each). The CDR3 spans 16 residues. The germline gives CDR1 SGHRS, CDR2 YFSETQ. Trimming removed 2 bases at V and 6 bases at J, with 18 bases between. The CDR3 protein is CASSLWDPSLVNEQFF. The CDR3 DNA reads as TGCGCCAGCAGCTTATGGGACCCGTCCCTTGTCAATGAGCAGTTCTTC. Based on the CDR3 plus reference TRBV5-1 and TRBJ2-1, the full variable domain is KAGVTQTPRYLIKTRGQQVTLSCSPISGHRSVSWYQQTPGQGLQFLFEYFSETQRNKGNFPGRFSGRQFSNSRSEMNVSTLELGDSALYLCASSLWDPSLVNEQFFGPGTRLTVL.

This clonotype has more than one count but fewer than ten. CDR3 protein: CASSPWGGLLNEQFF. CDR3 DNA sequence: TGTGCCAGCAGCCCCTGGGGGGGGCTGCTCAATGAGCAGTTCTTC. The chain carries TRBV7-6 and TRBJ2-1; D possibly corresponds to TRBD2 (7 bases). With 5 bases removed from V and 6 bases from J, the gap between germline ends came to 17 bases. Germline V lookup: CDR1 SGHVS, CDR2 FNYEAQ. The CDR3 length is 15 residues.

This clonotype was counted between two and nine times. This chain's CDR3 is CASSSGLLNTEAFF. The DNA of the CDR3 is TGCGCCAGCAGCAGTGGACTCCTGAACACTGAAGCTTTCTTT. The rearrangement links TRBV5-1 to TRBJ1-1, with D uncertain. The V end lost 4 bases, the J end lost 0 bases, and 10 bases lay between the germline ends. The CDR3 has 14 amino acids. Germline CDR1 reads SGHRS; CDR2 reads YFSETQ. Full variable domain (rest looked up from reference TRBV5-1 and TRBJ1-1): KAGVTQTPRYLIKTRGQQVTLSCSPISGHRSVSWYQQTPGQGLQFLFEYFSETQRNKGNFPGRFSGRQFSNSRSEMNVSTLELGDSALYLCASSSGLLNTEAFFGQGTRLTVV.

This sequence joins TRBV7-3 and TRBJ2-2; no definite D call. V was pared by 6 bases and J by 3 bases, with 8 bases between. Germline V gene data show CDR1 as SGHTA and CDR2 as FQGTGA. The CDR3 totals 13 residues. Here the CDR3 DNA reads TGTGCCAGCAGTCGCGAACACACCGGGGAGCTGTTTTTT. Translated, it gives CASSREHTGELFF.

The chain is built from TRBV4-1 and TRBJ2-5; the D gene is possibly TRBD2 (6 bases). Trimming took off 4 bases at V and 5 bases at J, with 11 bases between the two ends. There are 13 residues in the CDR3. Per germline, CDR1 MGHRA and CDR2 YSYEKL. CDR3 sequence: CASSRLVWETQYF. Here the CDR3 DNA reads TGCGCCAGCAGCCGACTAGTTTGGGAGACCCAGTACTTC.

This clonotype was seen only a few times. CDR3 loop: CASSPRYASGGWNEQFF. The CDR3 DNA reads TGTGCCAGCAGCCCCCGATACGCTAGCGGGGGGTGGAATGAGCAGTTCTTC. The chain uses TRBV6-6 and TRBJ2-1, with 11 bases lining up with TRBD2. The ends lost 6 bases at V and 7 bases at J; junction bases unmatched: 14. The CDR3 is 17 residues long. Germline V CDR1 and CDR2: MNHNY, SVGAGI (reference sequence).

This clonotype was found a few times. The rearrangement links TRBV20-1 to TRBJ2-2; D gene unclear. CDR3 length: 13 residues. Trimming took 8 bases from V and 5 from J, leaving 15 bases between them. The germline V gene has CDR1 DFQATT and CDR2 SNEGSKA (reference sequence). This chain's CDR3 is CSTYGLRTGELFF. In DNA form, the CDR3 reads TGCAGTACCTATGGTTTGCGGACCGGGGAGCTGTTTTTT.

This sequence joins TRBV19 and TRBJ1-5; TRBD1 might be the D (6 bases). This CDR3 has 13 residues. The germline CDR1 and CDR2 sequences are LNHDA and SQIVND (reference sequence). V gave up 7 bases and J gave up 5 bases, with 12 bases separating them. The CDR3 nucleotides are TGTGCCAGTAAGGGGGGGAACTATCAGCCCCAGCATTTT. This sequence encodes CASKGGNYQPQHF.

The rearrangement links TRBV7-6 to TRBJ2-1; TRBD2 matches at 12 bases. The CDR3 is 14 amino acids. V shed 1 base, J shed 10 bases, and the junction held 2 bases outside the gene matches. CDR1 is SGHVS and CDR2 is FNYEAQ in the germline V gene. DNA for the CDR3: TGTGCCAGCAGCTTAGTTACTAGCGGGGGGGAGCAGTTCTTC. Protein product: CASSLVTSGGEQFF.

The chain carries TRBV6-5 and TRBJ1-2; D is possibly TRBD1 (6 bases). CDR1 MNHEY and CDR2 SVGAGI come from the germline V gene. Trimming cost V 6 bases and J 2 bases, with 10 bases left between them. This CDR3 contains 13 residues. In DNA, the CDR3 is TGTGCCAGCAGAATGGACAGAAACTATGGCTACACCTTC. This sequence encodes CASRMDRNYGYTF.

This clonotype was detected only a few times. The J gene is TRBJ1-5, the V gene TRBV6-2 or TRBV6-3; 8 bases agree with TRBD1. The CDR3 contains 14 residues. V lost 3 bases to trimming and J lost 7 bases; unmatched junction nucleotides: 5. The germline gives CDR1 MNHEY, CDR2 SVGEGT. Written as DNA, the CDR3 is TGTGCCAGCAGTTATGGAGGACAGGGCCAGCCCCAGCATTTT. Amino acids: CASSYGGQGQPQHF.

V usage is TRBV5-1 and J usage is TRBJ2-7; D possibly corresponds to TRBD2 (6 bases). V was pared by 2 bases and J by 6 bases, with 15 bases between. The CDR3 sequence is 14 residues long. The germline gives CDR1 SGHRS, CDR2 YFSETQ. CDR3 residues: CASSFSGSAAEQYF. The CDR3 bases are TGCGCCAGCAGCTTTAGCGGCTCCGCCGCCGAGCAGTACTTC.

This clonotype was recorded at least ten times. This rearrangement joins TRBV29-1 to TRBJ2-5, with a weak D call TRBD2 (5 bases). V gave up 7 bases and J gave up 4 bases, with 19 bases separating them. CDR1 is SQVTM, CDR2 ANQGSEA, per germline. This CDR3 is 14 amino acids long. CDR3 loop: CSGRSGSNIETQYF. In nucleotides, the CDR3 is TGCAGCGGGAGAAGCGGCTCTAACATAGAGACCCAGTACTTC. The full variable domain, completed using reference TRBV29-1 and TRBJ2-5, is SAVISQKPSRDICQRGTSLTIQCQVDSQVTMMFWYRQQPGQSLTLIATANQGSEATYESGFVIDKFPISRPNLTFSTLTVSNMSPEDSSIYLCSGRSGSNIETQYFGPGTRLLVL.

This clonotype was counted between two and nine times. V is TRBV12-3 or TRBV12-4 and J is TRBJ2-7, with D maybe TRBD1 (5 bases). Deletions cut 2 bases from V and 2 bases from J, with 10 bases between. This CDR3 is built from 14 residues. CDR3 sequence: CASSLLGRAYEQYV. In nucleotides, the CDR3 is TGTGCCAGCAGTTTACTGGGCAGGGCCTACGAGCAGTACGTC.

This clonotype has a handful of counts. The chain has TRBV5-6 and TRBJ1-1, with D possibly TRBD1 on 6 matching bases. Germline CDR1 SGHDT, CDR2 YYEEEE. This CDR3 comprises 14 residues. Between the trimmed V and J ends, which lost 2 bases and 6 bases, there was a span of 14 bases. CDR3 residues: CASSFGGVVAEAFF. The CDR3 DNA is TGTGCCAGCAGCTTTGGGGGCGTGGTGGCTGAAGCTTTCTTT. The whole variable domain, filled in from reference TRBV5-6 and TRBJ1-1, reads DAGVTQSPTHLIKTRGQQVTLRCSPKSGHDTVSWYQQALGQGPQFIFQYYEEEERQRGNFPDRFSGHQFPNYSSELNVNALLLGDSALYLCASSFGGVVAEAFFGQGTRLTVV.

The CDR3 sequence is CASSEFAGGYGYTF. The CDR3 nucleotides are TGTGCCAGCAGTGAATTCGCGGGAGGATATGGCTACACCTTC. The chain uses TRBV6-4 and TRBJ1-2; no clear D. This CDR3 is 14 amino acids long. Germline CDR1 and CDR2: MRHNA and SNTAGT. V was clipped by 3 bases and J by 5 bases, with 13 bases between them.

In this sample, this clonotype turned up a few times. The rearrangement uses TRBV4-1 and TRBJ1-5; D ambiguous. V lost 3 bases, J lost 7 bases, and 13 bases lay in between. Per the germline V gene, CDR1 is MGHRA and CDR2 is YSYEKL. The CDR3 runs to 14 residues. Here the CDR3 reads CASSQKAVQQPQHF. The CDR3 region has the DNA TGCGCCAGCAGCCAGAAGGCAGTCCAACAGCCCCAGCATTTT.

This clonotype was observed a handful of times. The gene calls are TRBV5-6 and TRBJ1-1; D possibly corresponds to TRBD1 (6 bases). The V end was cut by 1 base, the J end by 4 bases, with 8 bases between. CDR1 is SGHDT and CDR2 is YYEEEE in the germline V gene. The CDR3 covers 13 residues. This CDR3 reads CASSLQGPTEAFF. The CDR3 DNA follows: TGTGCCAGCAGCTTGCAGGGGCCCACTGAAGCTTTCTTT.

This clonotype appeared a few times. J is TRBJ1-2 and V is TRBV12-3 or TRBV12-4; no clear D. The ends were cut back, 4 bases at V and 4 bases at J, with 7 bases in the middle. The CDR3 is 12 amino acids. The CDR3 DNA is TGTGCCAGCAGTTCGTCAGGCTATGGCTACACCTTC. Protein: CASSSSGYGYTF.

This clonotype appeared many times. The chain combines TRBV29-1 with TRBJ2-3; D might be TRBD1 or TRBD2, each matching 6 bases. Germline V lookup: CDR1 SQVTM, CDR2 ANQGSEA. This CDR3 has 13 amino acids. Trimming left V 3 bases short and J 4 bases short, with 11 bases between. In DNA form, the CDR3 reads TGCAGCGTTGACAGAAGGGGGGCAGATACGCAGTATTTT. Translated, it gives CSVDRRGADTQYF.

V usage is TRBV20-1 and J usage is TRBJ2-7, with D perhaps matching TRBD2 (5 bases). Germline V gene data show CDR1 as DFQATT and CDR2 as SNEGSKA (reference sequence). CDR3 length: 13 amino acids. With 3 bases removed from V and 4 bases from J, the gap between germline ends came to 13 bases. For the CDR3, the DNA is TGCAGTGCTAGCTTTCTAGCCGCATACGAGCAGTACGTC. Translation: CSASFLAAYEQYV.

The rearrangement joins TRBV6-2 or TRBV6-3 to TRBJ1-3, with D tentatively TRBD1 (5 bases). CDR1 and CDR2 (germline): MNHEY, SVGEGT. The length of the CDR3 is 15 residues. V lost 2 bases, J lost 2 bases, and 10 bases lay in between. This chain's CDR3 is CASSYEGTAGNTIYF. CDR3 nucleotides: TGTGCCAGCAGTTACGAAGGGACGGCTGGAAACACCATATATTTT.

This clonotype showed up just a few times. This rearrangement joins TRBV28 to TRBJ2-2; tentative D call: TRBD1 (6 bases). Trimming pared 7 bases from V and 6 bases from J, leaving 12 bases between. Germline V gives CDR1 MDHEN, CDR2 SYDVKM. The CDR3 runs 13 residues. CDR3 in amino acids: CASTRGWAGELFF. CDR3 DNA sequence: TGTGCCAGCACCAGGGGCTGGGCCGGGGAGCTGTTTTTT.

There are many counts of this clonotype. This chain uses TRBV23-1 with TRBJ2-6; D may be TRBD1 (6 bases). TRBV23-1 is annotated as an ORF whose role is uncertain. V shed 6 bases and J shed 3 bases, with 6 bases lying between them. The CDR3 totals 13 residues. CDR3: CASRQGGANVLTF. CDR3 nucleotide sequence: TGCGCCAGCAGACAGGGTGGGGCCAACGTCCTGACTTTC.